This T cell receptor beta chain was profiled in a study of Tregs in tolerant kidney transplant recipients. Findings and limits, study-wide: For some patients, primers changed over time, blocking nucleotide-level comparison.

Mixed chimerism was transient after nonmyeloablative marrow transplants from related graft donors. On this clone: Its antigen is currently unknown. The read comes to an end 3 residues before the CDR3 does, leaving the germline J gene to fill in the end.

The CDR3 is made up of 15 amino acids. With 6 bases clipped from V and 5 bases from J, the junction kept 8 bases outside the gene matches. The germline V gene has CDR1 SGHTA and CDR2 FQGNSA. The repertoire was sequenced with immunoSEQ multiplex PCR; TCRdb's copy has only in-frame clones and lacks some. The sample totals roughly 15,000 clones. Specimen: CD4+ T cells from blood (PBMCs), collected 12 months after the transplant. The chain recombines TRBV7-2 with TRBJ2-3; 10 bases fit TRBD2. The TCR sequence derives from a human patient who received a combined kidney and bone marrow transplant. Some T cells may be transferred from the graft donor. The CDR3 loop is CASSPSGRALDTQYF. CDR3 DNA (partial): TGTGCCAGCAGTCCAAGCGGGAGGGCCCTAGATACG.